This T cell receptor beta chain is drawn from a study of blood T cell repertoires in COVID-19. Study-wide context: In each case, the material was cDNA or gDNA derived from T cells, B-cell-depleted T cells, or PBMCs.

V was clipped by 3 bases and J by 7 bases; unmatched bases: 6. The CDR3 extends over 16 amino acids. The germline gives CDR1 SGHRS, CDR2 YFSETQ. Repertoires were generated with immunoSEQ multiplex PCR, while TCRdb's copy carries only in-frame clones and drops some. The table shows 160,000 or so clones, with over 70% occurring only once. This chain joins TRBV5-1 and TRBJ2-1; 14 nucleotides align to TRBD2. The sequence derives from a woman aged 40-49 years with acute COVID-19. The sequenced material came from PBMCs or T cells enriched from blood (not recorded which). CDR3 sequence: CASSSGTSGRTNEQFF. The CDR3 bases are TGCGCCAGCAGCTCCGGGACTAGCGGGAGAACAAATGAGCAGTTCTTC.